A single sample is the source of the 15 T cell receptor beta chains below, sequenced in a study of shared T cell receptors in the human thymus. Data came from immunoSEQ multiplex PCR; TCRdb stores just in-frame clones and leaves some out. The repertoire holds some 640,000 clones, with around 87% as singletons. The data also belong to a second study, concerning human thymus T cells.

The sample comprised thymocytes. These receptor sequences come from a boy younger than two with a congenital heart defect.

This clone was seen just once. The DNA for the CDR3 is TGTGCCAGCTCAGGTCACGGCGGGAGCTCCTACAATGAGCAGTTCTTC. Translating gives CASSGHGGSSYNEQFF. This chain uses TRBV18 with TRBJ2-1, with 7 bases lining up with TRBD2. The CDR3 is 16 residues long. Germline V gene sequence: CDR1 KGHSH, CDR2 LQKENI. The ends lost 5 bases at V and 0 bases at J; junction bases unmatched: 7.

This chain uses TRBV19 with TRBJ1-5; D gene ambiguous. CDR1 is LNHDA and CDR2 is SQIVND in the germline V gene (reference sequence). Deletions cut 5 bases from V and 0 bases from J, with 14 bases between. This CDR3 is built from 16 residues. Here the CDR3 reads CASSELKRYSNQPQHF. The CDR3 DNA reads as TGTGCCAGTAGTGAGCTCAAGCGATATAGCAATCAGCCCCAGCATTTT.

The chain uses TRBV2 and TRBJ2-2; 7 nucleotides line up with TRBD1. Germline V gene sequence: CDR1 SNHLY, CDR2 FYNNEI. After removal of 10 bases from V and 0 bases from J, the junction contained 14 bases not matched to a gene. The CDR3 covers 17 residues. CDR3 sequence: CATTRDSQEPNTGELFF. DNA for the CDR3: TGTGCCACCACCCGGGACAGCCAAGAACCGAACACCGGGGAGCTGTTTTTT.

The genes are TRBV30 and TRBJ2-1; 9 bases fit TRBD1. The CDR3 is 21 residues long. The J segment lost 4 bases and the V segment lost 5 bases, leaving 27 bases of the junction unmatched. Germline V gene lookup returns CDR1 GTSNPN and CDR2 SVGIG (reference sequence). CDR3 nucleotide sequence: TGTGCCTGGGAACTAGGGCGGGGACAGGGTGGGCTCGCCTCAGGATACAATGAGCAGTTCTTC. It specifies CAWELGRGQGGLASGYNEQFF. The full variable domain, rest sourced from reference TRBV30 and TRBJ2-1, is SQTIHQWPATLVQPVGSPLSLECTVEGTSNPNLYWYRQAAGRGLQLLFYSVGIGQISSEVPQNLSASRPQDRQFILSSKKLLLSDSGFYLCAWELGRGQGGLASGYNEQFFGPGTRLTVL.

The chain carries TRBV18 and TRBJ1-4; 7 bases line up with TRBD1. The CDR3 is 15 residues long. V lost 4 bases to trimming and J lost 7 bases; unmatched junction nucleotides: 9. Germline CDR1 KGHSH, CDR2 LQKENI. The chain's CDR3 is CASSQGASSIEKLFF. CDR3 sequence (DNA): TGTGCCAGCTCACAGGGGGCTTCTAGTATTGAAAAACTGTTTTTT.

For the CDR3, the DNA is TGTGCCAGCGAACAGGAGAACACCGGGGAGCTGTTTTTT. It is translated as CASEQENTGELFF. This chain links TRBV7-3 with TRBJ2-2; D might be TRBD1 (5 bases). V was cut by 8 bases and J by 1 base, with 8 bases left in between. There are 13 residues in the CDR3. Germline lookup yields CDR1 SGHTA and CDR2 FQGTGA.

The CDR3 sequence: CASRGRTGLSPLHF. The CDR3, as DNA: TGTGCCAGCAGGGGGAGGACAGGGCTATCACCCCTCCACTTT. The chain joins TRBV2 to TRBJ1-6, with 8 bases aligning to TRBD1. The CDR3 runs to 14 residues. Germline CDR1 reads SNHLY; CDR2 reads FYNNEI. Unmatched junction bases numbered 8, after V lost 6 bases and J lost 10 bases.

The count of this clone is one. Here the CDR3 reads CASSQDTATFNTGELFF. CDR3 nucleotides: TGTGCCAGCAGCCAAGATACCGCGACTTTTAACACCGGGGAGCTGTTTTTT. The V call is TRBV4-2, the J call TRBJ2-2; no firm D call. The CDR3 length is 17 residues. The germline V gene has CDR1 LGHNA and CDR2 YNFKEQ. Between the trimmed V and J ends, which lost 0 bases and 2 bases, there was a span of 13 bases.

J is TRBJ1-5 and V is TRBV7-6; no reliable D call. Germline CDR1 SGHVS, CDR2 FNYEAQ. This CDR3 is built from 12 residues. The V and J ends lost 3 bases and 6 bases respectively, with 6 bases between them. CDR3 nucleotide sequence: TGTGCCAGCAGCTTTCCTAGTCAGCCCCAGCATTTT. Protein product: CASSFPSQPQHF.

This chain uses TRBV10-3 with TRBJ1-1; the D is unclear. The CDR3 is 13 residues long. The germline gives CDR1 ENHRY, CDR2 SYGVKD. The V end lost 6 bases, the J end lost 3 bases, and 11 bases lay between the germline ends. The DNA of the CDR3 is TGTGCCATCAGGGAGGAGAGGGACACTGAAGCTTTCTTT. Translation gives CAIREERDTEAFF.

The V gene is TRBV2, the J gene TRBJ1-2, with D perhaps matching TRBD1 (5 bases). This CDR3 spans 15 amino acids. CDR1 is SNHLY, CDR2 FYNNEI, per germline. V was trimmed by 0 bases and J by 8 bases, leaving 16 bases between them. The CDR3 protein is CASSEATPGRSGYTF. Here the CDR3 DNA reads TGTGCCAGCAGTGAAGCAACCCCAGGGCGTAGCGGCTACACCTTC.

The chain recombines TRBV7-9 with TRBJ1-3, with a possible D match to TRBD1 (6 bases). Trimming took 5 bases from V and 8 from J, leaving 16 bases between them. Germline V gives CDR1 SEHNR, CDR2 FQNEAQ (reference sequence). The CDR3 loop spans 14 amino acids. As DNA, the CDR3 is TGTGCCAGCAGCCTCGACAGGTTGAGGGACACCATATATTTT. Residues: CASSLDRLRDTIYF.

The J gene is TRBJ2-1, the V gene TRBV18; D remains ambiguous. CDR3 length: 16 residues. Trimming stripped 0 bases from V and 3 bases from J, with 12 bases between. Germline loops: CDR1 KGHSH, CDR2 LQKENI. The CDR3 DNA sequence: TGTGCCAGCTCACCACCCCCGCACCGCTACTACAATGAGCAGTTCTTC. Its protein product is CASSPPPHRYYNEQFF. Looking up the rest from reference TRBV18 and TRBJ2-1 gives the full variable domain: NAGVMQNPRHLVRRRGQEARLRCSPMKGHSHVYWYRQLPEEGLKFMVYLQKENIIDESGMPKERFSAEFPKEGPSILRIQQVVRGDSAAYFCASSPPPHRYYNEQFFGPGTRLTVL.

The rearrangement uses TRBV28 and TRBJ1-4, with a weak D call TRBD1 (6 bases). CDR1 and CDR2 from the germline V gene are MDHEN and SYDVKM. This CDR3 has 17 residues. The V end lost 7 bases, the J end lost 7 bases, and 25 bases lay between the germline ends. Here the CDR3 reads CASKNLDRARGGEKLFF. Here the CDR3 DNA reads TGTGCCAGCAAAAACCTCGACCGGGCCAGGGGTGGTGAAAAACTGTTTTTT. Looking up the rest from reference TRBV28 and TRBJ1-4 gives the full variable domain: DVKVTQSSRYLVKRTGEKVFLECVQDMDHENMFWYRQDPGLGLRLIYFSYDVKMKEKGDIPEGYSVSREKKERFSLILESASTNQTSMYLCASKNLDRARGGEKLFFGSGTQLSVL.

The V call is TRBV27, the J call TRBJ2-3; a weak D match, TRBD1 (6 bases). Germline V gives CDR1 MNHEY, CDR2 SMNVEV (reference sequence). The CDR3 spans 15 residues. V gave up 5 bases and J gave up 2 bases, with 14 bases separating them. CDR3 sequence: CASSIIQGYTDTQYF. CDR3 in DNA: TGTGCCAGCAGTATCATACAGGGTTACACAGATACGCAGTATTTT.